One sample yielded the 29 T cell receptor beta chains listed below, sequenced in a study of cytomegalovirus exposure and HLA in healthy donors. 13 Jbeta primers and 60 Vbeta primers were used for the PCR. The assay was immunoSEQ multiplex PCR, and TCRdb's table has in-frame clones only and misses some. The top ten hold less than 4% of the sample, which has about 120,000 clones, 9% to 10% seen once. Sequencing was performed on PBMCs. Every receptor here comes from a young man in good health and CMV-seronegative.

The chain is built from TRBV30 and TRBJ1-1, with D possibly being TRBD1 (5 bases). In germline, CDR1 is GTSNPN, CDR2 SVGIG (reference sequence). V was pared by 2 bases and J by 5 bases, with 15 bases between. This CDR3 has 14 residues. The CDR3 DNA follows: TGTGCCTGGAGTTCCCCGACAGAAAGAACTGAAGCTTTCTTT. Its protein is CAWSSPTERTEAFF.

The V call is TRBV12-5, the J call TRBJ2-5, with a tentative D call TRBD2 (6 bases). Trimming cost V 4 bases and J 0 bases, with 12 bases left between them. Per germline, CDR1 LGHNT and CDR2 FRNRAP. The CDR3 extends over 15 amino acids. The DNA for the CDR3 is TGTGCTAGTGGTTCGGCTCGGGACTACCAAGAGACCCAGTACTTC. It translates to CASGSARDYQETQYF.

This clone occurred a few times. The chain links TRBV5-1 to TRBJ1-6, with unresolved D. Trimming left V 1 base short and J 4 bases short, with 9 bases between. The CDR3 is 15 residues long. Germline V gene data show CDR1 as SGHRS and CDR2 as YFSETQ. The DNA for the CDR3 is TGCGCCAGCAGCTTGAACGGGGAATATAATTCACCCCTCCACTTT. Translation: CASSLNGEYNSPLHF. Filled out from reference TRBV5-1 and TRBJ1-6, the complete variable domain reads KAGVTQTPRYLIKTRGQQVTLSCSPISGHRSVSWYQQTPGQGLQFLFEYFSETQRNKGNFPGRFSGRQFSNSRSEMNVSTLELGDSALYLCASSLNGEYNSPLHFGNGTRLTVT.

This clone has more than one count but fewer than ten. The genes are TRBV7-2 and TRBJ2-5; TRBD2 aligns across 10 bases. Unmatched junction bases numbered 11, after V lost 7 bases and J lost 3 bases. The CDR3 extends over 16 amino acids. CDR1 is SGHTA, CDR2 FQGNSA, per germline. Here the CDR3 reads CASTTTFLAGEETQYF. The CDR3 coding sequence is TGTGCCAGCACTACAACCTTTCTAGCGGGGGAAGAGACCCAGTACTTC.

This clone was seen more than once but under ten times. CDR3 coding DNA: TGTGCCAGCAGCTTAGGCGGCGGGGGGGAGAATGGCTACACCTTC. This translates into CASSLGGGGENGYTF. V gene TRBV7-9 combines with J gene TRBJ1-2; the D gene is possibly TRBD1 (5 bases). The germline gives CDR1 SEHNR, CDR2 FQNEAQ (reference sequence). Trimming took 1 base from V and 6 from J, leaving 15 bases between them. The length of the CDR3 is 15 residues.

The V and J genes are TRBV28 and TRBJ2-2; D is perhaps TRBD2 (6 bases). Germline loops: CDR1 MDHEN, CDR2 SYDVKM. The V end lost 6 bases, the J end lost 6 bases, and 8 bases lay between the germline ends. This CDR3 spans 12 amino acids. The CDR3 nucleotides read TGTGCCAGCAGATCGGGGGCCGGGGAGCTGTTTTTT. As protein: CASRSGAGELFF. Full variable domain (missing parts from reference TRBV28 and TRBJ2-2): DVKVTQSSRYLVKRTGEKVFLECVQDMDHENMFWYRQDPGLGLRLIYFSYDVKMKEKGDIPEGYSVSREKKERFSLILESASTNQTSMYLCASRSGAGELFFGEGSRLTVL.

J is TRBJ2-2 and V is TRBV5-8; possibly TRBD2 for D (5 bases). The CDR3 runs 15 residues. Trimming took off 4 bases at V and 0 bases at J, with 10 bases between the two ends. Germline CDR1 reads SGHTS; CDR2 reads YDEGEE. The CDR3, as DNA: TGTGCCAGCAGCATAAGGGAGCCGAACACCGGGGAGCTGTTTTTT. It translates to CASSIREPNTGELFF. Looking up the rest from reference TRBV5-8 and TRBJ2-2 gives the full variable domain: EAGVTQSPTHLIKTRGQQATLRCSPISGHTSVYWYQQALGLGLQFLLWYDEGEERNRGNFPPRFSGRQFPNYSSELNVNALELEDSALYLCASSIREPNTGELFFGEGSRLTVL.

This clone was found a few times. V and J are TRBV7-2 and TRBJ2-3; 11 nucleotides align to TRBD2. The CDR3 is 17 residues long. CDR1 SGHTA and CDR2 FQGNSA come from the germline V gene. Unmatched junction bases numbered 5, after V lost 0 bases and J lost 3 bases. The CDR3 loop reads CASSLAAGTSGTDTQYF. The CDR3, as DNA: TGTGCCAGCAGCTTAGCGGCCGGGACTAGCGGAACAGATACGCAGTATTTT.

This clone has only a few counts. This sequence joins TRBV6-1 and TRBJ1-1; the match to TRBD1 covers 7 bases. The V gene's germline CDR1 is MNHNS and CDR2 SASEGT. This CDR3 has 15 residues. The junction had 12 bases not matched to a gene; V was cut back by 7 bases and J by 4 bases. CDR3 DNA sequence: TGTGCCAGCACCAAACTCACAGGGGCCGTCACTGAAGCTTTCTTT. This codes for CASTKLTGAVTEAFF.

In this sample, this clone turned up a few times. The chain combines TRBV28 with TRBJ2-5, with 8 bases aligning to TRBD1. The V and J ends lost 6 bases and 3 bases, in that order; junction bases with no gene match: 6. This CDR3 has 14 amino acids. Germline V gene lookup returns CDR1 MDHEN and CDR2 SYDVKM. CDR3 loop: CASSIDRGEETQYF. CDR3 sequence (DNA): TGTGCCAGCAGCATTGACAGGGGCGAAGAGACCCAGTACTTC. Full variable domain (outside the CDR3, taken from reference TRBV28 and TRBJ2-5): DVKVTQSSRYLVKRTGEKVFLECVQDMDHENMFWYRQDPGLGLRLIYFSYDVKMKEKGDIPEGYSVSREKKERFSLILESASTNQTSMYLCASSIDRGEETQYFGPGTRLLVL.

The chain couples TRBV5-1 to TRBJ2-1, with 9 bases aligning to TRBD2. Germline V gives CDR1 SGHRS, CDR2 YFSETQ. V shed 3 bases and J 6 bases; nucleotides not matched to a gene: 7. The CDR3 is made up of 15 amino acids. The DNA of the CDR3 is TGCGCCAGCAGCTCAGAGCGGGAGGCCGTCAATGAGCAGTTCTTC. Translated, it gives CASSSEREAVNEQFF. The full variable domain, with the rest looked up from reference TRBV5-1 and TRBJ2-1, is KAGVTQTPRYLIKTRGQQVTLSCSPISGHRSVSWYQQTPGQGLQFLFEYFSETQRNKGNFPGRFSGRQFSNSRSEMNVSTLELGDSALYLCASSSEREAVNEQFFGPGTRLTVL.

A remark on this clone: One junction end does not reproduce the germline sequence, and a read error may be involved. The CDR3 nucleotides read TGCGCCAGCAGCTTGGGGGGCCCCTACCTGGAGACCCAGCACTTC. Translating it yields CASSLGGPYLETQHF. V usage is TRBV5-1 and J usage is TRBJ2-5; D might be TRBD1 (5 bases). CDR1 is SGHRS, CDR2 YFSETQ, per germline. The CDR3 spans 15 residues. The full variable domain, rest sourced from reference TRBV5-1 and TRBJ2-5, is KAGVTQTPRYLIKTRGQQVTLSCSPISGHRSVSWYQQTPGQGLQFLFEYFSETQRNKGNFPGRFSGRQFSNSRSEMNVSTLELGDSALYLCASSLGGPYLETQHFGPGTRLLVL.

A word on this clone: Without the conserved terminal phenylalanine or tryptophan, this CDR3 likely stems from a read error. CDR3 region: CASRGGQGASYGYTL. CDR3 in DNA: TGTGCCAGCAGGGGGGGACAGGGGGCTTCCTATGGCTACACCCTC. V usage is TRBV2 and J usage is TRBJ1-2, with 12 bases aligning to TRBD1. CDR3 length equals 15 residues. Germline CDR1 SNHLY, CDR2 FYNNEI. Trimming cost V 6 bases and J 4 bases; bases outside gene matches: 6.

The table lists this clone with a few counts. The chain employs TRBV9 and TRBJ2-1, with unresolved D. CDR1 is SGDLS and CDR2 is YYNGEE in the germline V gene. The V and J ends lost 2 bases and 5 bases respectively, with 8 bases between them. This CDR3 comprises 13 residues. DNA of the CDR3: TGTGCCAGCAGCGTTCAGGTGAACAATGAGCAGTTCTTC. Translated: CASSVQVNNEQFF.

The chain combines TRBV28 with TRBJ2-7; the D gene is possibly TRBD1 (6 bases). The CDR3 runs to 14 residues. Trimming removed 4 bases at V and 7 bases at J, with 17 bases between. Germline V gene lookup returns CDR1 MDHEN and CDR2 SYDVKM. CDR3 in DNA: TGTGCCAGCAGTTCTCCGTTTCAGGGGATGGAGCAGTACTTC. Its protein is CASSSPFQGMEQYF.

This chain links TRBV4-2 with TRBJ2-1, with 8 bases aligning to TRBD1. V shed 4 bases and J 8 bases; nucleotides not matched to a gene: 10. The germline V gene has CDR1 LGHNA and CDR2 YNFKEQ. This CDR3 contains 15 residues. The CDR3 spells CASSLEQGESDEQFF. In nucleotides, the CDR3 is TGTGCCAGCAGCCTTGAACAGGGGGAATCGGATGAGCAGTTCTTC.

This clone occurred a few times. In nucleotides, the CDR3 is TGCGCCAGCAGCGCCAGGGGTCAAGAGACCCAGTACTTC. It translates to CASSARGQETQYF. The chain joins TRBV5-1 to TRBJ2-5, with D possibly being TRBD1 (6 bases). The germline V gene encodes CDR1 SGHRS and CDR2 YFSETQ. V lost 4 bases, J lost 2 bases, and 9 bases lay in between. The CDR3 is made up of 13 amino acids.

This sequence joins TRBV6-6 and TRBJ1-2; D may be TRBD1 (5 bases). CDR3 length: 13 amino acids. The ends were cut back, 0 bases at V and 8 bases at J, with 10 bases in the middle. Germline CDR1 and CDR2: MNHNY and SVGAGI (reference sequence). CDR3: CASSYSLGEGYTF. Here the CDR3 DNA reads TGTGCCAGCAGTTACTCCCTAGGGGAAGGCTACACCTTC.

The chain joins TRBV5-1 to TRBJ2-3, with 7 bases fitting TRBD1. The CDR3 has 12 amino acids. Germline V gene lookup returns CDR1 SGHRS and CDR2 YFSETQ. V lost 8 bases to trimming and J lost 5 bases; unmatched junction nucleotides: 5. CDR3 sequence reads: CASRAGGDTQYF. CDR3 coding DNA: TGCGCCAGTCGAGCAGGGGGAGATACGCAGTATTTT.

This clone was seen more than once but under ten times. The chain couples TRBV25-1 to TRBJ1-5; D is perhaps TRBD1 (6 bases). The V end was cut by 3 bases, the J end by 2 bases, with 11 bases between. The germline V gene has CDR1 MGHDK and CDR2 SYGVNS. The length of the CDR3 is 15 residues. The CDR3 loop is CASSEQGMGNQPQHF. The CDR3 bases are TGTGCCAGCAGTGAGCAGGGGATGGGCAATCAGCCCCAGCATTTT.

This clone was seen more than once but under ten times. V gene TRBV6-1 combines with J gene TRBJ1-1, with D uncertain. Per the germline V gene, CDR1 is MNHNS and CDR2 is SASEGT. V lost 4 bases to trimming and J lost 0 bases, with 12 bases between them. This CDR3 is 15 amino acids long. The CDR3 spells CASSVMRRLNTEAFF. Written as DNA, the CDR3 is TGTGCCAGCAGTGTCATGCGGCGGCTGAACACTGAAGCTTTCTTT.

This clone was observed a few times. This chain connects TRBV7-6 to TRBJ2-1, with 8 bases lining up with TRBD2. The V gene's germline CDR1 is SGHVS and CDR2 FNYEAQ. The CDR3 covers 16 residues. V was pared by 0 bases and J by 7 bases, with 8 bases of the junction left unmatched. This chain's CDR3 is CASSLASRGGRNEQFF. For the CDR3, the DNA is TGTGCCAGCAGCTTAGCTAGCCGCGGGGGGAGGAATGAGCAGTTCTTC.

V gene TRBV5-5 combines with J gene TRBJ1-4; perhaps TRBD1 as D (6 bases). The CDR3 covers 14 residues. Deletions cut 0 bases from V and 8 bases from J, with 11 bases between. Looked up from germline, CDR1 is SGHKS and CDR2 is YYEKEE (reference sequence). In DNA, the CDR3 is TGTGCCAGCAGCTTGGGGGGGCTCGCGGAAAAACTGTTTTTT. Its protein product is CASSLGGLAEKLFF.

This clone was detected only a few times. V is TRBV6-1 and J is TRBJ2-3; D gene ambiguous. Trimming pared 7 bases from V and 2 bases from J, leaving 7 bases between. The length of the CDR3 is 12 residues. The germline V gene has CDR1 MNHNS and CDR2 SASEGT. Here the CDR3 reads CASTFITDTQYF. The CDR3 DNA is TGTGCCAGCACTTTTATCACAGATACGCAGTATTTT.

This chain uses TRBV5-6 with TRBJ1-1; D possibly corresponds to TRBD1 (6 bases). The V and J ends lost 1 base and 10 bases respectively, with 17 bases between them. This CDR3 spans 14 amino acids. The V gene's germline CDR1 is SGHDT and CDR2 YYEEEE. The CDR3 protein is CASSLSGTPPGAFF. CDR3 DNA sequence: TGTGCCAGCAGCTTGTCTGGGACACCCCCCGGAGCTTTCTTT.

This clone was recorded a few times. The rearrangement links TRBV6-4 to TRBJ2-3; 7 bases line up with TRBD1. The CDR3 spans 14 residues. Germline-derived CDR1 and CDR2 are MRHNA and SNTAGT. With 2 bases clipped from V and 3 bases from J, the junction kept 2 bases outside the gene matches. The CDR3 region has the DNA TGTGCCAGCAGTGACAGGGGGCGAACAGATACGCAGTATTTT. It specifies CASSDRGRTDTQYF.

The rearrangement uses TRBV18 and TRBJ2-3; D unclear. Germline V gene lookup returns CDR1 KGHSH and CDR2 LQKENI. CDR3 length: 14 residues. Between the trimmed V and J ends, which lost 2 bases and 0 bases, there was a span of 6 bases. The CDR3: CASSPNLSTDTQYF. The CDR3 DNA reads as TGTGCCAGCTCACCAAATCTCAGCACAGATACGCAGTATTTT.

The genes are TRBV2 and TRBJ2-5; 9 bases are shared with TRBD2. Germline V gene lookup returns CDR1 SNHLY and CDR2 FYNNEI. CDR3 size: 17 residues. With V trimmed by 4 bases and J by 0 bases, 9 bases remained unmatched. The CDR3 nucleotides are TGTGCCAGCAGTGCATGGCTAGCGGGGCGCTACCAAGAGACCCAGTACTTC. Translation: CASSAWLAGRYQETQYF.

This sequence joins TRBV6-1 and TRBJ2-3, with a tentative D call TRBD2 (5 bases). CDR3 length: 13 residues. CDR1 MNHNS and CDR2 SASEGT come from the germline V gene. V gave up 5 bases and J gave up 0 bases, with 6 bases separating them. CDR3 protein: CASSSGSTDTQYF. CDR3 DNA sequence: TGTGCCAGCAGTAGCGGAAGCACAGATACGCAGTATTTT.